Below, one TCR beta chain is given with its context. Its antigen is as yet unknown. A multiplex PCR was run with 60 Vbeta primers and 13 Jbeta primers. Assay used: immunoSEQ multiplex PCR; TCRdb lists only in-frame clones, some missing. The top ten clones hold around 4.2% of a sample with approximately 110,000 clones, under 85% of them seen once. Trimming pared 1 base from V and 7 bases from J, leaving 7 bases between. The CDR3 runs 12 residues. Per germline, CDR1 LNHDA and CDR2 SQIVND (reference sequence). The entry originates in a study of cytomegalovirus exposure and HLA in healthy donors. Findings and caveats of the study: The study dropped some indistinguishable V segments, TRBV6-2 and TRBV6-3 among them. Fewer N-insertions than the 666-donor mean were reportedly shown by an Asian-associated ancestry cluster in a later analysis. A missense variant in DCLRE1C was later tied to TCR beta V- and J-gene trimming. A later analysis found most CMV-associated TCR beta chains apparently HLA-restricted.

The origin of this receptor is a woman in her 50s in good health and CMV-seropositive. Source material: PBMCs. V usage is TRBV19 and J usage is TRBJ1-1, with TRBD1 as a possible D gene (5 bases). CDR3 residues: CASSIGGLEAFF. CDR3 nucleotide sequence: TGTGCCAGTAGTATAGGGGGACTTGAAGCTTTCTTT.